A selection of T cell receptor beta chains follows, all from one sample in a study of OX40 agonist ivuxolimab in advanced cancers. Profiled with immunoSEQ multiplex PCR; TCRdb holds only in-frame clones, not every one. The sample consists of about 21,000 clones, 65% to 85% of them appearing once. Sequenced material: CD4+ or CD8+ T cells sorted from blood, taken in a trial of the OX40 agonist ivuxolimab. These receptor sequences come from an adult with an advanced solid tumor such as melanoma, head and neck, liver or kidney cancer. Both conserved end residues are part of each CDR3. The D gene is left open where the match is weak. Size is stated for part of the rows, as once, few or many counts, or as a class when the clone is expanded.

J gene: TRBJ2-3; clone size: .; V gene: TRBV30; D gene: .; CDR3 DNA: TGTGCCTGGAGCCCCCGGGGTCGTGCAGATACGCAGTATTTT; CDR3 protein: CAWSPRGRADTQYF
J gene: TRBJ1-2; clone size: .; V gene: TRBV5-6; D gene: .; CDR3 DNA: TGTGCCAGCAGCTTGGAGGGGGATAATGGCTACACCTTC; CDR3 protein: CASSLEGDNGYTF
J gene: TRBJ2-1; clone size: .; V gene: TRBV6-5; D gene: TRBD2; CDR3 DNA: TGTGCCAGCCGACCCCAGCGGGAGGATAGCAATGAGCAGTTCTTC; CDR3 protein: CASRPQREDSNEQFF
J gene: TRBJ2-7; clone size: .; V gene: TRBV27; D gene: .; CDR3 DNA: TGTGCCAGCAGTTTTGGCCACCTCTCCTACGAGCAGTACTTC; CDR3 protein: CASSFGHLSYEQYF
J gene: TRBJ1-5; clone size: .; V gene: TRBV12-1; D gene: .; CDR3 DNA: TGTGCCCCTACAGGGGGCAATCAGCCCCAGCATTTT; CDR3 protein: CAPTGGNQPQHF
J gene: TRBJ2-7; clone size: once; V gene: TRBV4-1; D gene: TRBD2; CDR3 DNA: TGCGCCAGCAGCCAAGAAGTATGCGGGAGGTGCACCTACGAGCAGTACTTC; CDR3 protein: CASSQEVCGRCTYEQYF
J gene: TRBJ1-5; clone size: .; V gene: TRBV5-1; D gene: .; CDR3 DNA: TGCGCCAGCAGCTTAGGCGATTATAGCAATCAGCCCCAGCATTTT; CDR3 protein: CASSLGDYSNQPQHF
J gene: TRBJ1-2; clone size: .; V gene: TRBV6-1; D gene: TRBD1; CDR3 DNA: TGTGCCAGCAGGGGGACAGGGCCGACCTATGGCTACACCTTC; CDR3 protein: CASRGTGPTYGYTF
J gene: TRBJ2-7; clone size: .; V gene: TRBV30; D gene: TRBD1; CDR3 DNA: TGTGCCTGGAGTGTCGGGACAGCCACCTACGAGCAGTACTTC; CDR3 protein: CAWSVGTATYEQYF
J gene: TRBJ2-7; clone size: once; V gene: TRBV11-2; D gene: .; CDR3 DNA: TGTGCCAGCAGCCCCGCAGCCAGGGGAGAAAGCGAGCAGTACTTC; CDR3 protein: CASSPAARGESEQYF
J gene: TRBJ2-2; clone size: .; V gene: TRBV9; D gene: .; CDR3 DNA: TGTGCCAGCAGCGTCGGCCCCCAGGGGGGGGAGCTGTTTTTT; CDR3 protein: CASSVGPQGGELFF
J gene: TRBJ1-2; clone size: .; V gene: TRBV21-1; D gene: .; CDR3 DNA: TGTGCCAGCAGCAAAGACCCAGGGCTATATGGCTACACCTTC; CDR3 protein: CASSKDPGLYGYTF
J gene: TRBJ2-5; clone size: .; V gene: TRBV27; D gene: .; CDR3 DNA: TGTGCCAGCAGTTTGAGTGGCTCCGGGGTGTGGGAGACCCAGTACTTC; CDR3 protein: CASSLSGSGVWETQYF
J gene: TRBJ2-7; clone size: .; V gene: TRBV6-5; D gene: .; CDR3 DNA: TGTGCCAGCAGTCGTCGAGGGACAAACTACGAGCAGTACTTC; CDR3 protein: CASSRRGTNYEQYF
J gene: TRBJ2-7; clone size: .; V gene: TRBV4-1; D gene: .; CDR3 DNA: TGCGCCAGCAGCCAAGTAGGTGACTACGAGCAGTACTTC; CDR3 protein: CASSQVGDYEQYF
J gene: TRBJ2-1; clone size: .; V gene: TRBV7-9; D gene: .; CDR3 DNA: TGTGCCAGCAGCTTAGTTGAGGACAACAATGAGCAGTTCTTC; CDR3 protein: CASSLVEDNNEQFF
J gene: TRBJ2-3; clone size: .; V gene: TRBV25-1; D gene: TRBD2; CDR3 DNA: TGTGCCAGCAGTGGCCCCAAGGGAGGGGATACGCAGTATTTT; CDR3 protein: CASSGPKGGDTQYF
J gene: TRBJ1-5; clone size: once; V gene: TRBV29-1; D gene: TRBD1; CDR3 DNA: TGCAGCGTCATGTTGAAGGACAGGGAGCCTGGCCAGCCCCAGCATTTT; CDR3 protein: CSVMLKDREPGQPQHF
J gene: TRBJ1-1; clone size: .; V gene: TRBV6-4; D gene: .; CDR3 DNA: TGTGCCAGCAGTCGAGGGATGAACACTGAAGCTTTCTTT; CDR3 protein: CASSRGMNTEAFF
J gene: TRBJ2-1; clone size: .; V gene: TRBV9; D gene: TRBD1; CDR3 DNA: TGTGCCAGCAGCACTGCCGGGACAGGGGACGAGCAGTTCTTC; CDR3 protein: CASSTAGTGDEQFF
J gene: TRBJ1-5; clone size: .; V gene: TRBV7-8; D gene: .; CDR3 DNA: TGTGCCAGCACCCCCGGGGATAGCAATCAGCCCCAGCATTTT; CDR3 protein: CASTPGDSNQPQHF
J gene: TRBJ2-1; clone size: .; V gene: TRBV19; D gene: .; CDR3 DNA: TGTGCCAGTAGTATAAGTGGATTCAATGAGCAGTTCTTC; CDR3 protein: CASSISGFNEQFF
J gene: TRBJ2-7; clone size: .; V gene: TRBV30; D gene: TRBD2; CDR3 DNA: TGTGCCTGGGGACTAGCGGTTCTCTACGAGCAGTACTTC; CDR3 protein: CAWGLAVLYEQYF
J gene: TRBJ1-5; clone size: .; V gene: TRBV10-3; D gene: .; CDR3 DNA: TGTGCCATCAGTGAAGGGAGGGGGAGAAATCAGCCCCAGCATTTT; CDR3 protein: CAISEGRGRNQPQHF
J gene: TRBJ1-1; clone size: few; V gene: TRBV6-1; D gene: .; CDR3 DNA: TGTGCCAGCTTAAAAGGGGCTCACACTGAAGCTTTCTTT; CDR3 protein: CASLKGAHTEAFF
J gene: TRBJ2-1; clone size: .; V gene: TRBV29-1; D gene: TRBD2; CDR3 DNA: TGCAGCGTTGGGCGGGAGGTGAAGCAGTTCTTC; CDR3 protein: CSVGREVKQFF
J gene: TRBJ1-1; clone size: once; V gene: TRBV7-6; D gene: .; CDR3 DNA: TGTGCCAGCAGCCCTGGAGGGATCGCCACTGAAGCTTTCTTT; CDR3 protein: CASSPGGIATEAFF
J gene: TRBJ1-3; clone size: .; V gene: TRBV5-5; D gene: .; CDR3 DNA: TGTGCCAGCACCAAAGAGAGGCGGTCTCCTAGCTCTGGAAACACCATATATTTT; CDR3 protein: CASTKERRSPSSGNTIYF
J gene: TRBJ2-7; clone size: .; V gene: TRBV5-4; D gene: TRBD2; CDR3 DNA: TGTGCCAGCAGCTTAGGACTAGCGGGAGAGGCCTCCTCCTACGAGCAGTACTTC; CDR3 protein: CASSLGLAGEASSYEQYF
J gene: TRBJ1-2; clone size: .; V gene: TRBV5-6; D gene: .; CDR3 DNA: TGTGCCAGCAGCTTGGGCCTAGGCGGCTCTAACTATGGCTACACCTTC; CDR3 protein: CASSLGLGGSNYGYTF
J gene: TRBJ2-7; clone size: .; V gene: TRBV9; D gene: .; CDR3 DNA: TGTGCCAGCAGCTCAGAAACTAGTCTCTACGAGCAGTACTTC; CDR3 protein: CASSSETSLYEQYF
J gene: TRBJ2-7; clone size: .; V gene: TRBV5-8; D gene: TRBD2; CDR3 DNA: TGTGCCAGCAGCAATCTGGAGAGCGGGGGGATCTACGAGCAGTACTTC; CDR3 protein: CASSNLESGGIYEQYF
J gene: TRBJ2-7; clone size: once; V gene: TRBV27; D gene: .; CDR3 DNA: TGTGCCAGCAGTTGGGGGGACTCCTACGAGCAGTACTTC; CDR3 protein: CASSWGDSYEQYF
J gene: TRBJ2-1; clone size: .; V gene: TRBV18; D gene: TRBD2; CDR3 DNA: TGTGCCAGCTCAAGGACTAGCGGGAACAATGAGCAGTTCTTC; CDR3 protein: CASSRTSGNNEQFF
J gene: TRBJ2-1; clone size: .; V gene: TRBV7-9; D gene: .; CDR3 DNA: TGTGCCAGCCGGTTGTACAATGAGCAGTTCTTC; CDR3 protein: CASRLYNEQFF
J gene: TRBJ1-1; clone size: .; V gene: TRBV6-5; D gene: .; CDR3 DNA: TGTGCCAGCAACACCGGGAGGGGCACTGAAGCTTTCTTT; CDR3 protein: CASNTGRGTEAFF
J gene: TRBJ2-1; clone size: .; V gene: TRBV4-1; D gene: .; CDR3 DNA: TGCGCCAGCAGCCCTTACTCGAGCTCCTACAATGAGCAGTTCTTC; CDR3 protein: CASSPYSSSYNEQFF
J gene: TRBJ1-1; clone size: few; V gene: TRBV7-2; D gene: .; CDR3 DNA: TGTGCCAGCAGCTTTGGGACAACGAACACTGAAGCTTTCTTT; CDR3 protein: CASSFGTTNTEAFF
J gene: TRBJ2-2; clone size: .; V gene: TRBV18; D gene: TRBD1; CDR3 DNA: TGTGCCAGCTCACCACCGAACAGGGGCGCCGGGGAGCTGTTTTTT; CDR3 protein: CASSPPNRGAGELFF
J gene: TRBJ2-5; clone size: .; V gene: TRBV7-9; D gene: TRBD1; CDR3 DNA: TGTGCCAGCAGCTCAGAGACAGGGAAGGGAGAGACCCAGTACTTC; CDR3 protein: CASSSETGKGETQYF
J gene: TRBJ2-3; clone size: .; V gene: TRBV15; D gene: .; CDR3 DNA: TGTGCCACCAGCAGAGATTTGGGTGGAGGGAGGTTT; CDR3 protein: CATSRDLGGGRF
J gene: TRBJ2-1; clone size: .; V gene: TRBV7-3; D gene: TRBD2; CDR3 DNA: TGTGCCAGCAGCGCCCGGGGGACTAGCGGGAGTGAGCAGTTCTTC; CDR3 protein: CASSARGTSGSEQFF
J gene: TRBJ1-2; clone size: .; V gene: TRBV11-2; D gene: .; CDR3 DNA: TGTGCCAGCAGATCCCCCGCGGTAACCCCCTTATATGGCTACACCTTC; CDR3 protein: CASRSPAVTPLYGYTF
J gene: TRBJ2-5; clone size: .; V gene: TRBV11-1; D gene: .; CDR3 DNA: TGTGCCAGCAGCTCCCAATGGCAGGGCCTAAGGGAGACCCAGTACTTC; CDR3 protein: CASSSQWQGLRETQYF
J gene: TRBJ2-7; clone size: .; V gene: TRBV6-5; D gene: TRBD1; CDR3 DNA: TGTGCCAGCGGACAGGGGGCGCTTTACGAGCAGTACTTC; CDR3 protein: CASGQGALYEQYF
J gene: TRBJ1-1; clone size: .; V gene: TRBV10-3; D gene: .; CDR3 DNA: TGTGCCATCAGTTCCGGGACACTGAACACTGAAGCTTTCTTT; CDR3 protein: CAISSGTLNTEAFF
J gene: TRBJ2-2; clone size: .; V gene: TRBV7-6; D gene: .; CDR3 DNA: TGTGCCAGCAGGGGGACCGCCTTTGGCACCGGGGAGCTGTTTTTT; CDR3 protein: CASRGTAFGTGELFF
J gene: TRBJ2-7; clone size: .; V gene: TRBV4-1; D gene: .; CDR3 DNA: TGCGCCAGCAGCCGGGCGGATTCCTACGAGCAGTACTTC; CDR3 protein: CASSRADSYEQYF
J gene: TRBJ2-3; clone size: .; V gene: TRBV5-1; D gene: TRBD2; CDR3 DNA: TGCGCCAGCTGGCCAGGCGCGGGAGGGCCGGGGACGCAGTGTTTT; CDR3 protein: CASWPGAGGPGTQCF
J gene: TRBJ2-7; clone size: .; V gene: TRBV7-9; D gene: .; CDR3 DNA: TGTGCCAGCAGCTTATCCCCTGGTGCGCAGTACTTC; CDR3 protein: CASSLSPGAQYF
J gene: TRBJ1-2; clone size: medium-sized; V gene: TRBV6-5; D gene: .; CDR3 DNA: TGTGCCAGCAGTTACTCGCCCCGGGACATTCTTAATGGCTACACCTTC; CDR3 protein: CASSYSPRDILNGYTF
J gene: TRBJ2-7; clone size: .; V gene: TRBV5-1; D gene: .; CDR3 DNA: TGCGCCAGCAGCCTGGGGGGCAGATCCTACGAGCAGTACTTC; CDR3 protein: CASSLGGRSYEQYF
J gene: TRBJ2-1; clone size: few; V gene: TRBV6-4; D gene: .; CDR3 DNA: TGTGCCAGCAGTGACTCGATGGGCGGTTACAATGAGCAGTTCTTC; CDR3 protein: CASSDSMGGYNEQFF
J gene: TRBJ1-4; clone size: .; V gene: TRBV9; D gene: .; CDR3 DNA: TGTGCCAGCAGCGCCGGGGAGGGATCGGAAAAACTGTTTTTT; CDR3 protein: CASSAGEGSEKLFF
J gene: TRBJ2-5; clone size: .; V gene: TRBV13; D gene: TRBD2; CDR3 DNA: TGTGCCAGCAGCCCAGGGACTAGGGCAGGAACCCAGTACTTC; CDR3 protein: CASSPGTRAGTQYF
J gene: TRBJ2-5; clone size: .; V gene: TRBV6-1; D gene: .; CDR3 DNA: TGTGCCAGCAGTGAAGAGGACGGAACCCAAGAGACCCAGTACTTC; CDR3 protein: CASSEEDGTQETQYF
J gene: TRBJ1-5; clone size: large; V gene: TRBV27; D gene: .; CDR3 DNA: TGTGCCAGCAGTTTACGGCCGGGTGGAGACCAGCCCCAGCATTTT; CDR3 protein: CASSLRPGGDQPQHF
J gene: TRBJ1-4; clone size: .; V gene: TRBV12-5; D gene: TRBD1; CDR3 DNA: TGTGCTAGTGGCAGGGACAGGTCCGATGAAAAACTGTTTTTT; CDR3 protein: CASGRDRSDEKLFF
J gene: TRBJ2-5; clone size: .; V gene: TRBV6-1; D gene: .; CDR3 DNA: TGTGCCAGCAGTGTCATCCAGGAGGGTGGAGAGACCCAGTACTTC; CDR3 protein: CASSVIQEGGETQYF
J gene: TRBJ1-5; clone size: .; V gene: TRBV6-1; D gene: .; CDR3 DNA: TGTGCCAGCACCCGCGACAGCAATCAGCCCCAGCATTTT; CDR3 protein: CASTRDSNQPQHF